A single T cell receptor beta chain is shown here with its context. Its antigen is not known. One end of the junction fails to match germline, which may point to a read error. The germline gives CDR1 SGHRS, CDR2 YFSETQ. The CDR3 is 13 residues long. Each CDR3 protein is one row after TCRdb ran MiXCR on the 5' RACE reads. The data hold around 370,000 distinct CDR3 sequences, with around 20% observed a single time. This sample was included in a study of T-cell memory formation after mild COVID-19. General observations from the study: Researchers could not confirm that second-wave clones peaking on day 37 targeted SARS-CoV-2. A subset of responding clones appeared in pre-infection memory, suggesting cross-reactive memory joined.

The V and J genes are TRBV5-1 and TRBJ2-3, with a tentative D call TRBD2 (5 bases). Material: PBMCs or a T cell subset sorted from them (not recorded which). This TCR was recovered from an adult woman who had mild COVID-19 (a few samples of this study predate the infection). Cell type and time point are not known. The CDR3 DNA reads TGCGCCAGCAGCGGCTCTAGCACAGATGCGCAGTATTTT. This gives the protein CASSGSSTDAQYF.